Shown below are 9 T cell receptor beta chains from a single sample sequenced in a study of post-analysis software for immune sequencing data. The study, taken as a whole, reports: Four or five TRBV segments (TRBV5-6, TRBV5-1 and TRBV20-1 among them) occurred more frequently in patients than in controls.

What these receptors recognize is not known. Carried by the TCR beta cDNA libraries were unique molecular identifiers. TCRdb independently ran MiXCR on the PCR reads; one entry per CDR3 protein. This table has some 890,000 distinct CDR3 sequences, about 53% appearing once. Sequenced input: blood. The receptor source for this set is a girl under 18 with multiple sclerosis.

The chain recombines TRBV20-1 with TRBJ1-4, with 9 bases aligning to TRBD1. The V and J ends lost 6 bases and 7 bases, in that order; junction bases with no gene match: 6. Germline V lookup: CDR1 DFQATT, CDR2 SNEGSKA (reference sequence). This CDR3 is 13 amino acids long. Here the CDR3 reads CSARDRDGEKLFF. As DNA, the CDR3 is TGCAGTGCCAGGGACAGGGATGGTGAAAAACTGTTTTTT.

The V and J genes are TRBV25-1 and TRBJ1-1, with D perhaps TRBD1 (5 bases). Germline assignment: CDR1 MGHDK and CDR2 SYGVNS. The CDR3 covers 15 residues. V was clipped by 6 bases and J by 6 bases, with 20 bases between them. The DNA of the CDR3 is TGTGCCAGCAGAGCACAGACAGTTAGTTCACCTGAAGCTTTCTTT. Translating it yields CASRAQTVSSPEAFF.

The chain combines TRBV20-1 with TRBJ1-2; D is possibly TRBD1 (5 bases). The V gene's germline CDR1 is DFQATT and CDR2 SNEGSKA (reference sequence). This CDR3 is 14 amino acids long. Trimming left V 3 bases short and J 4 bases short, with 15 bases between. The CDR3 bases are TGCAGTGCTAGGGAAAATACAGGATTCTATGGCTACACCTTC. Encoded protein: CSARENTGFYGYTF.

This clonotype was observed a handful of times. J is TRBJ2-4 and V is TRBV20-1; the D gene is possibly TRBD1 (5 bases). CDR1 and CDR2 (germline): DFQATT, SNEGSKA (reference sequence). CDR3 length equals 16 residues. V lost 4 bases and J 0 bases, leaving 16 bases between the germline ends. The CDR3 DNA reads TGCAGTGCTATAGCCGGAGACAGACTAGCCAAAAACATTCAGTACTTC. Residues: CSAIAGDRLAKNIQYF.

V usage is TRBV29-1 and J usage is TRBJ1-2; D is ambiguous. Trimming took 0 bases from V and 7 from J, leaving 12 bases between them. The CDR3 contains 13 residues. CDR1 is SQVTM, CDR2 ANQGSEA, per germline. The CDR3 coding sequence is TGCAGCGTTGAAGATGCCCGGGTCTCTGGCTACACCTTC. Its protein product is CSVEDARVSGYTF.

This clonotype was picked up a small number of times. The V gene is TRBV7-2, the J gene TRBJ2-3; 12 nucleotides line up with TRBD2. CDR3 length: 19 amino acids. With 1 base clipped from V and 5 bases from J, the junction kept 13 bases outside the gene matches. CDR1 SGHTA and CDR2 FQGNSA come from the germline V gene. The CDR3 region is CASSLVLLAGGTPRDTQYF. Here the CDR3 DNA reads TGTGCCAGCAGCTTAGTACTGCTAGCGGGGGGGACCCCGAGAGATACGCAGTATTTT.

The chain combines TRBV20-1 with TRBJ2-1; D might be TRBD2 (6 bases). The CDR3 is 17 amino acids. Germline values: CDR1 DFQATT, CDR2 SNEGSKA (reference sequence). V was shortened by 1 base and J by 4 bases, with 20 bases between the two germline ends. The CDR3 sequence: CSARASGRTTRYNEQFF. CDR3 DNA: TGCAGTGCTAGAGCCAGCGGGCGTACAACTCGATACAATGAGCAGTTCTTC.

CDR3 amino acids: CAAHQTGGLEAFF. CDR3 nucleotides: TGTGCCGCGCACCAAACCGGGGGTCTTGAAGCTTTCTTT. V and J are TRBV6-1 and TRBJ1-1, with D possibly being TRBD1 (5 bases). The CDR3 is 13 residues long. V lost 11 bases, J lost 7 bases, and 20 bases lay in between. The germline V gene encodes CDR1 MNHNS and CDR2 SASEGT.

The chain employs TRBV20-1 and TRBJ2-1; tentatively, D is TRBD2 (5 bases). Trimming shortened V by 4 bases and J by 3 bases, and 13 bases separated the two germline ends. Germline V CDR1 and CDR2: DFQATT, SNEGSKA (reference sequence). The CDR3 is 14 residues long. In nucleotides, the CDR3 is TGCAGTGCTATAGGACTTAGCATCTACAATGAGCAGTTCTTC. Translating gives CSAIGLSIYNEQFF.